This TCR beta chain was profiled in a study of T-cell memory formation after mild COVID-19 (dated by TCRdb to about 2021). Background for the entire study: Most TCR sequence clusters were specific to one of the two donors. In a couple of donors, T-cell clones that expanded and contracted after mild COVID-19 were tracked by sequencing TCRalpha and TCRbeta repertoires over time. The cohort was made up of two young adult volunteers, one female and one male, who were previously healthy.

A distance of 16 bases separates the germline ends of V and J, which lose 5 bases and 10 bases respectively. Inclusive of the bounding cysteine and phenylalanine, the CDR3 is 13 residues long. The sequence is cut down to CDR3 DNA, 39 bases in frame from base 1. Ficoll-Paque density gradient centrifugation was the method used to isolate PBMCs. This clonotype appeared a few times. Its cognate antigen has yet to be identified. Base qualities are not recorded, but no much larger clone differs from it by a single base. What the authors observed across the whole study: Contracting CD4+ clones were located mainly in the CM and EM memory subsets, whereas CD8+ clones were found to be enriched in EMRA. Only two mild cases were covered by the study, and larger cohorts that include severe cases with pre-infection samples were considered necessary. The detection of some responding clones in pre-infection memory suggests that pre-existing cross-reactive memory T cells joined the SARS-CoV-2 response. SARS-CoV-2 specificity was not confirmed for the second-wave clones peaking on day 37. Balanced CD4/CD8 phenotypes were observed for clones contracting from day 15 to 85, whereas a bias towards CD4+ was observed for a second wave of clones expanding from day 15 to 37.

The sequencing machine was an Illumina NovaSeq 6000. Using 5'RACE with constant-segment primers, TCRalpha and TCRbeta cDNA libraries were constructed, with sample barcodes and unique molecular identifiers added in the process. RNA was extracted from every sample with Trizol reagent. Amplification of the libraries took two PCR steps, and the second step added a second sample barcode plus Illumina TruSeq adapters. The libraries were sequenced on an Illumina NovaSeq using 2 x 150 bp paired-end reads. Regarding the original processing steps: The reads were demultiplexed and collapsed into UMI-guided consensus sequences using migec v1.2.7. Using mixcr v2.1.11, UMI consensuses were aligned to TRA and TRB V and J templates and then assembled into clonotypes. Expanded or contracted clonotypes were those called significant by both edgeR and NoisET, with noise models trained on biological replicates. For edgeR calls, the cutoffs were a false discovery rate-adjusted p below 0.01 and a log2 fold-change threshold of 1. As an exploratory analysis of dynamics, PCA with hierarchical clustering was applied to max-normalized trajectories of the 1000 most abundant clonotypes. Separately sequenced CD4+ and CD8+ repertoires were used to assign a CD4 or CD8 phenotype to each responding clone. TCRdb reprocessing: public reads trimmed at Q25 with fastp, clones called with MiXCR, in-frame beta chains kept. Records with the same CDR3 protein are collapsed into one entry carrying the most frequent genes and DNA. The V and J calls, along with clone size, are taken from TCRdb and not from the paper's own processing. The sample table holds 470,000 or so distinct CDR3 sequences, of which around 17% were seen once. The ten largest make up about 22% of the sample.

The chain couples TRBV12-3 or TRBV12-4 to TRBJ2-3; the D element could tentatively be TRBD1 or TRBD2, as 5 bases agree for each. The clonotype originates from a man between 18 and 35 years old who had mild COVID-19 (a few samples of this study predate the infection). The sample titles of this study are shuffled in the database, so cell type and time point are left out; the donor was told from shared clones. The source material was PBMCs or a T cell subset sorted from them (not recorded which). The nucleotides read TGTGCCAGCAGTCCACGTGACTTGGGGGCGCAGTATTTT. Its translation reads: CASSPRDLGAQYF.